The clone carrying this T cell receptor (beta chain) showed up many times. Its matching antigen is unknown. These data are taken from a study of CD8+ T cells in alopecia areata. Overall study: Among treated patients, oral tofacitinib was administered at 5 to 10 mg twice daily. Tofacitinib therapy took 6 to 18 months; 6 months off drug came after.

The study, taken as a whole, reports: Between patients, shared TCR sequences were less clear than in mice. This was possibly due in part to HLA diversity in the patient population.

Following RNA extraction, reverse transcription yielded cDNA that acted as the sequencing template. The data were produced by immunoSEQ multiplex PCR, yet TCRdb's version contains in-frame clones alone and is incomplete. This table has more than 95,000 clones, roughly 41% appearing once. In alopecia areata patients, both lesional scalp punch biopsies and peripheral blood were collected. This CDR3 contains 15 residues. V was cut by 0 bases and J by 2 bases, with 11 bases left in between. Germline lookup yields CDR1 SGHVS and CDR2 FNYEAQ. The sequenced sample consisted of CD4+ T cells sorted from blood. This sequence originates from a human donor with alopecia areata. The chain employs TRBV7-6 and TRBJ2-7; D is possibly TRBD2 (6 bases). For the CDR3, the DNA is TGTGCCAGCAGCTTAGCGCCTAGCGTGGCCTACGAGCAGTACTTC. Translation gives CASSLAPSVAYEQYF.